This T cell receptor beta chain was documented in a study of blood T cells in healthy people across ages. Using a J-beta primer mix together with a sample-barcoded 5' primer, a second PCR was run for roughly 7 to 12 cycles. Every cDNA molecule bore a tag from a template-switch adaptor containing 12 random nucleotides. TCRdb used MiXCR to reprocess the 5' RACE reads, holding one entry per CDR3 protein. The sample contains 750,000 to 950,000 distinct CDR3 sequences, around 24% of which appear only once. The CDR3 is 15 amino acids. Trimming shortened V by 1 base and J by 4 bases, and 12 bases separated the two germline ends. The sample also formed part of further work on T cells of mothers and their children. That report adds: RNA was extracted, and all of it went into cDNA synthesis at around 1.4 ug per 15 ul. Overlap in related mother-child pairs always slightly exceeded unrelated pairs, never significantly.

V is TRBV12-3 or TRBV12-4 and J is TRBJ2-3, with D maybe TRBD2 (5 bases). Sequencing was done on a sample of blood. This TCR was sampled from a boy aged 5-17 years in good health. CDR3 sequence (DNA): TGTGCCAGCAGTTTAGAGACAAGCGGAGCAGATACGCAGTATTTT. This codes for CASSLETSGADTQYF.